These 11 T cell receptor beta chains share one sample of origin, sequenced in a study of shared clonotypes between healthy human individuals. Clones were read by immunoSEQ multiplex PCR, and TCRdb kept only the in-frame ones, dropping some. The sample lists millions of clones, around nine tenths occurring once. The sequenced material came from naive CD4+ T cells sorted from blood. Subset denoted: CD45RA+ positively selected. These receptor sequences come from a man between 18 and 29 years old in good health.

J is TRBJ2-5 and V is TRBV6-5; possibly TRBD2 for D (6 bases). The CDR3 loop spans 13 amino acids. With 6 bases removed from V and 7 bases from J, the gap between germline ends came to 15 bases. Germline loops: CDR1 MNHEY, CDR2 SVGAGI. The CDR3 nucleotides read TGTGCCAGCAGACAAGGGACTCTAGGGACCCAGTACTTC. It translates to CASRQGTLGTQYF.

A remark on this clone: Other DNA sequences in the sample encode the same CDR3. The rearrangement joins TRBV6-1 to TRBJ2-5; TRBD2 matches 7 bases. The CDR3 length is 14 residues. Germline V gene lookup returns CDR1 MNHNS and CDR2 SASEGT. V dropped 1 base and J dropped 5; count of bases not matched to a gene: 4. In DNA, the CDR3 is TGTGCCAGCAGTGAAGGGGGAGCGGGGGAGACCCAGTACTTC. Protein: CASSEGGAGETQYF.

The chain employs TRBV2 and TRBJ2-7; 7 bases fit TRBD1. CDR1 is SNHLY, CDR2 FYNNEI, per germline. This CDR3 spans 12 amino acids. The V gene end was trimmed by 1 base and the J gene end by 11 bases; junction bases not matched to a gene: 5. The CDR3 region has the DNA TGTGCCAGCAGTGAAGTTCGGACAGGCGAGTACTTC. Translation gives CASSEVRTGEYF.

The gene calls are TRBV6-5 and TRBJ1-3; D call uncertain. The CDR3 loop spans 13 amino acids. Germline CDR1 MNHEY, CDR2 SVGAGI. Trimming left V 4 bases short and J 4 bases short, with 8 bases between. In DNA, the CDR3 is TGTGCCAGCAGTTCCCCCAGGGGAAACACCATATATTTT. Translation: CASSSPRGNTIYF.

The chain employs TRBV27 and TRBJ1-2; D remains ambiguous. The CDR3 runs 11 residues. Germline V gene lookup returns CDR1 MNHEY and CDR2 SMNVEV (reference sequence). Trimming took off 6 bases at V and 1 base at J, with 3 bases between the two ends. The CDR3 reads CASRGNYGYTF. The DNA of the CDR3 is TGTGCCAGCAGGGGTAACTATGGCTACACCTTC.

The chain employs TRBV5-1 and TRBJ1-2; 9 positions match TRBD1. Germline-derived CDR1 and CDR2 are SGHRS and YFSETQ. Losses at the gene ends were 5 bases for V and 2 bases for J; bases not matched to a gene: 13. The CDR3 consists of 17 residues. CDR3 loop: CASSSPGGQGPNYGYTF. CDR3 bases: TGCGCCAGCAGTTCCCCTGGGGGACAGGGACCAAACTATGGCTACACCTTC.

The V gene is TRBV30, the J gene TRBJ1-1, with unresolved D. CDR3 length: 14 residues. Trimming took off 0 bases at V and 1 base at J, with 9 bases between the two ends. Germline lookup yields CDR1 GTSNPN and CDR2 SVGIG (reference sequence). CDR3 coding DNA: TGTGCCTGGAGTGTAACCTTATGGAACACTGAAGCTTTCTTT. Amino acids: CAWSVTLWNTEAFF.

The chain joins TRBV6-5 to TRBJ1-2, with 7 bases that match TRBD1. CDR1 and CDR2 from the germline V gene are MNHEY and SVGAGI. This CDR3 has 15 residues. After removal of 4 bases from V and 0 bases from J, the junction contained 5 bases not matched to a gene. CDR3 sequence (DNA): TGTGCCAGCAGTTCAGACAGGGCCCCTAACTATGGCTACACCTTC. Its protein product is CASSSDRAPNYGYTF.

This sequence joins TRBV7-2 and TRBJ1-4, with 8 bases lining up with TRBD1. V was clipped by 1 base and J by 5 bases; unmatched bases: 6. CDR3 size: 16 residues. The germline CDR1 and CDR2 sequences are SGHTA and FQGNSA. The CDR3 bases are TGTGCCAGCAGCTTAGTCACAGGGGGACCCAATGAAAAACTGTTTTTT. Translating it yields CASSLVTGGPNEKLFF.

A single count supports this clone. The rearrangement links TRBV29-1 to TRBJ2-5, with a possible D match to TRBD1 (6 bases). Looked up from germline, CDR1 is SQVTM and CDR2 is ANQGSEA. The CDR3 totals 13 residues. Trimming left V 0 bases short and J 5 bases short, with 10 bases between. The CDR3 bases are TGCAGCGTTGAAGACCCAGGGGACGAGACCCAGTACTTC. Protein sequence: CSVEDPGDETQYF.

Regarding this clone: Other nucleotide sequences from this sample produce the same CDR3. The chain employs TRBV15 and TRBJ2-3; possible D gene TRBD2, 6 bases. V was clipped by 5 bases and J by 0 bases, with 9 bases between them. The CDR3 is made up of 14 amino acids. Germline CDR1 and CDR2: LNHNV and YYDKDF (reference sequence). CDR3 amino acids: CATSRGGSTDTQYF. CDR3 nucleotide sequence: TGTGCCACCAGCCGTGGAGGGAGCACAGATACGCAGTATTTT. Filled out from reference TRBV15 and TRBJ2-3, the complete variable domain reads DAMVIQNPRYQVTQFGKPVTLSCSQTLNHNVMYWYQQKSSQAPKLLFHYYDKDFNNEADTPDNFQSRRPNTSFCFLDIRSPGLGDTAMYLCATSRGGSTDTQYFGPGTRLTVL.